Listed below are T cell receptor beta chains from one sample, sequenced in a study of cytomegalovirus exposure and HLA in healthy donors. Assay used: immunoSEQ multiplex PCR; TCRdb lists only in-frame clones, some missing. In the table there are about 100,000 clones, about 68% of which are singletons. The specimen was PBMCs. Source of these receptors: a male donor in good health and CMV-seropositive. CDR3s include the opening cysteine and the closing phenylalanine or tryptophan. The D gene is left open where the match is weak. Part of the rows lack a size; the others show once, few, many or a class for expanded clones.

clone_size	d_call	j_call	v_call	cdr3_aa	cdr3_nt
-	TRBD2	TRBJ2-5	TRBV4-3	CASSGGSQETQYF	TGCGCCAGCTCCGGGGGGAGCCAAGAGACCCAGTACTTC
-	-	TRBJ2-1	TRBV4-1	CASSLTTGVDEQFF	TGCGCCAGCAGCCTGACTACGGGGGTAGATGAGCAGTTCTTC
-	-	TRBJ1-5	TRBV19	CASSIAGGLRNQPQHF	TGTGCCAGTAGTATAGCCGGGGGACTGCGCAATCAGCCCCAGCATTTT
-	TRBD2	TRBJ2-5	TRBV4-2	CASSQAGREETQYF	TGTGCCAGCAGCCAAGCGGGGCGGGAGGAGACCCAGTACTTC
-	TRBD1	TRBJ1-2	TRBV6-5	CASSYLGQGLGYTF	TGTGCCAGCAGTTACCTCGGACAGGGTCTTGGCTACACCTTC
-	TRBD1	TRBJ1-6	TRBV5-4	CASSLGDRGMSPLHF	TGTGCCAGCAGCTTGGGGGACAGGGGAATGTCACCCCTCCACTTT
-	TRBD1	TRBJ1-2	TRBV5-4	CASSFRGIGYGYTF	TGTGCCAGCAGCTTCAGGGGGATCGGCTATGGCTACACCTTC
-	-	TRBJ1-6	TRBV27	CASSLGGYNSPLHF	TGTGCCAGCAGTTTAGGCGGGTATAATTCACCCCTCCACTTT
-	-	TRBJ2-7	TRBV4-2	CASSQEEGSSYEQYF	TGTGCCAGCAGCCAAGAGGAGGGGTCCTCCTACGAGCAGTACTTC
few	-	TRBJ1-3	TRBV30	CAWSISSYSGNTIYF	TGTGCCTGGAGTATTAGTTCTTACTCTGGAAACACCATATATTTT
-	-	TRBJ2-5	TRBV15	CATSRDHRETQYF	TGTGCCACCAGCAGAGATCATCGGGAGACCCAGTACTTC
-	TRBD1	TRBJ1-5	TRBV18	CASSPGTGGRNQPQHF	TGTGCCAGCTCACCTGGGACAGGGGGGCGTAATCAGCCCCAGCATTTT
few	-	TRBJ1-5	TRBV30	CAWSLNRIRQPQHF	TGTGCCTGGAGTCTAAACAGGATCCGGCAGCCCCAGCATTTT
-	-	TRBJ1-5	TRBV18	CASSPQGREGNQPQHF	TGTGCCAGCTCACCACAGGGTCGGGAGGGCAATCAGCCCCAGCATTTT
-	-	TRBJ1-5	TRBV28	CASSTVVFSNQPQHF	TGTGCCAGCAGCACCGTAGTGTTTAGCAATCAGCCCCAGCATTTT
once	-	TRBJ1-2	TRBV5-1	CASSLLVGGAKGYTF	TGCGCCAGCAGCCTGCTAGTAGGGGGGGCGAAGGGCTACACCTTC
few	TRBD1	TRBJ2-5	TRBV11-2	CASSAGGGETQYF	TGTGCCAGCAGCGCAGGGGGCGGGGAGACCCAGTACTTC
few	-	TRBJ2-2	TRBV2	CASSEVSFDRELFF	TGTGCCAGCAGTGAAGTTTCATTCGACAGGGAGCTGTTTTTT
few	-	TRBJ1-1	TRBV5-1	CASSLVNSLNTEAFF	TGCGCCAGCAGCTTGGTTAACAGCTTGAACACTGAAGCTTTCTTT
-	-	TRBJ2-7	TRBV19	CASSIGRGFSYEQYF	TGTGCCAGTAGTATAGGCAGGGGATTCTCCTACGAGCAGTACTTC
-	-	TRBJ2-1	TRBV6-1	CASSLGVNEQFF	TGTGCCAGCAGTTTAGGGGTGAATGAGCAGTTCTTC
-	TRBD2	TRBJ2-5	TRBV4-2	CASSQLAGANQETQYF	TGTGCCAGCAGCCAGCTAGCGGGGGCTAACCAAGAGACCCAGTACTTC
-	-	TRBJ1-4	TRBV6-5	CASSYTPDEKLFF	TGTGCCAGCAGTTACACTCCGGATGAAAAACTGTTTTTT
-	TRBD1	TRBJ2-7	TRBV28	CASRPGQATYEQYF	TGTGCCAGCAGGCCGGGACAGGCGACCTACGAGCAGTACTTC
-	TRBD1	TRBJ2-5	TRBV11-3	CASSLGTGEETQYF	TGTGCCAGCAGCTTAGGGACAGGGGAGGAGACCCAGTACTTC
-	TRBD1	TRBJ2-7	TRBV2	CASSLDRDYEQYF	TGTGCCAGCAGCCTGGACAGGGACTACGAGCAGTACTTC
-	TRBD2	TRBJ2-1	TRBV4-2	CASRGASGGDEQFF	TGTGCCAGCAGGGGGGCTAGCGGGGGGGATGAGCAGTTCTTC
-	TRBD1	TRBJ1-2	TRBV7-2	CASRTGPNLNYGYTF	TGTGCCAGCAGGACAGGGCCGAATCTTAACTATGGCTACACCTTC
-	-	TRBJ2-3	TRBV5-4	CASSPAGLSTDTQYF	TGTGCCAGCAGCCCAGCGGGCTTAAGCACAGATACGCAGTATTTT
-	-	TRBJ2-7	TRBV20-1	CSARDQGSQYF	TGCAGTGCTAGAGATCAGGGGAGCCAGTACTTC
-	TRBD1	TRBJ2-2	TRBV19	CASSIGDSSAGELFF	TGTGCCAGTAGTATCGGGGACAGCAGTGCCGGGGAGCTGTTTTTT
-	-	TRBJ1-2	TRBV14	CASSQERGLYGYTF	TGTGCCAGCAGCCAAGAAAGAGGGCTCTATGGCTACACCTTC
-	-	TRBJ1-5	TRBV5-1	CASSQDGSNQPQHF	TGCGCCAGCAGCCAAGACGGGAGCAATCAGCCCCAGCATTTT